This T cell receptor (beta chain) derives from a study of cytomegalovirus exposure and HLA in healthy donors. Overall study findings and caveats: Researchers reported in a later analysis that a missense DCLRE1C variant was tied to TCR beta V- and J-gene trimming. Differences between HLA loci emerged in a later analysis of TCR association rates, with DRB1 most and HLA-C fewest. Analysis performed later showed TCR beta chains linked to HLA being more clonally expanded than equally common others. Some V segments (TRBV6-2 and TRBV6-3 among them) were excluded as indistinguishable.

It was with 60 Vbeta and 13 Jbeta primers that the PCR ran. Measured with immunoSEQ multiplex PCR; TCRdb has only the in-frame clones, and not every one. The sample has around 150,000 clones; approximately 67% are singletons. About this clone itself: Antigen unknown.

The CDR3 spans 15 residues. The V end lost 2 bases, the J end lost 7 bases, and 17 bases lay between the germline ends. Germline CDR1 and CDR2: SNHLY and FYNNEI. The TCR comes from a woman younger than 35 in good health and CMV-seropositive. V usage is TRBV2 and J usage is TRBJ1-2; D might be TRBD1 (6 bases). The specimen sequenced was PBMCs. The CDR3 is CASSEQQGEVSGYTF. The CDR3 bases are TGTGCCAGCAGTGAACAACAGGGCGAAGTGAGTGGCTACACCTTC.